This TCR beta chain was captured by sequencing in a study of T-cell reconstitution after alpha-beta-depleted transplantation in children. Findings and limits, study-wide: T-cell counts and diversity at one year following transplant were attributed mainly to newly produced T cells. Several hundred expanded graft clones reportedly supplied alpha-beta T cells about two months after transplant.

This CDR3 contains 12 residues. V lost 0 bases and J lost 7, with 7 bases in between. In germline, CDR1 is SGHDT, CDR2 YYEEEE. This clonotype was counted between two and nine times. Its matching antigen is unknown. TCRbeta library construction was performed incorporating unique molecular identifiers. TCRdb re-analysed the PCR reads in MiXCR, keeping a single row per CDR3 protein. The sample has around 190,000 distinct CDR3 sequences, around 7% seen once. This rearrangement joins TRBV5-6 to TRBJ1-1; possibly TRBD1 for D (5 bases). The specimen was PBMCs, collected before TCRalphabeta/CD19-depleted stem cell transplant. The sequence was collected from a boy between 2 and 10 years old with acute lymphoblastic leukemia, due to receive a stem cell transplant. CDR3 nucleotides: TGTGCCAGCAGCTTGGAGGGGAATGAAGCTTTCTTT. Its protein is CASSLEGNEAFF.